Shown below are 20 T cell receptor beta chains from a single sample sequenced in a study of tumor-infiltrating lymphocytes in primary liver carcinoma (TCRdb year 2017). Reads for this sample came from an Illumina HiSeq 2500. Using a constant-region primer and ProtoScript II reverse transcriptase, TCRbeta-specific cDNA was reverse-transcribed from 450 to 650 ng total RNA. Three nested multiplex PCR rounds, following a slightly modified ARM-PCR procedure, were used to build the TCRbeta libraries. Multiplex TRBV1-TRBV30 forward primers and a Cbeta reverse primer were used in the first two PCR rounds, each of which was run for approximately 10 cycles. TCRdb trimmed public reads at Q25 via fastp, called clones via MiXCR and kept in-frame beta chains. Rows are combined by CDR3 protein, so each entry shows the most common genes and DNA. The sample table holds roughly 30,000 distinct CDR3 sequences, of which approximately 71% were seen once. The ten largest clones take up 30% to 40% of the sample.

Without any cell sorting, total RNA and DNA were co-extracted from about 20-30 mg of bulk tissue using the AllPrep DNA/RNA mini kit. The sequenced sample was liver tumor tissue from sampling region 3. The sample's cell subset or site label, in plain terms: tumor region T3, left-lateral pole. Receptors originate from a woman in her 30s with primary liver carcinoma and hepatitis B virus infection.

With regard to this clonotype: It is unclear where the CDR3 begins or ends on the DNA, so no DNA is shown, and the CDR3 is as TCRdb lists it. The chain combines TRBV6-1 with TRBJ1-2. Inclusive of both ends, the CDR3 amounts to 18 amino acids. Germline-derived CDR1 and CDR2 are MNHNS and SASEGT. The CDR3 reads CSSSERFLALRSNYGCTF.

A remark on this clonotype: This may be a read error: a much more frequent sequence differs by one nucleotide. The J gene is TRBJ2-2, the V gene TRBV11-1; TRBD2 matches at 9 bases. The CDR3 loop spans 15 amino acids. Germline assignment: CDR1 SGHAT and CDR2 FQDESV (reference sequence). CDR3 bases: TGTGCCAGCAGCCAGGGGACTAGCAGCACCTGGGAGCTGTTTTTT. Amino acids: CASSQGTSSTWELFF.

For this clonotype: A much larger clone differs by one base, so this may be a read error. V gene TRBV7-3 combines with J gene TRBJ2-2, with D perhaps matching TRBD2 (5 bases). CDR3 length: 13 residues. Per the germline V gene, CDR1 is SGHTA and CDR2 is FQGTGA. CDR3 DNA sequence: TGTGCCAGCAGCCCAAGGTTCACCGGGGAGCTGTTATTT. Residues: CASSPRFTGELLF. The full variable domain, in which reference TRBV7-3 and TRBJ2-2 provide the parts outside the CDR3, is GAGVSQTPSNKVTEKGKYVELRCDPISGHTALYWYRQSLGQGPEFLIYFQGTGAADDSGLPNDRFFAVRPEGSVSTLKIQRTERGDSAVYLCASSPRFTGELLFGEGSRLTVL.

This clonotype was found once. At one boundary the junction diverges from the germline segment, which might be a read error. The chain recombines TRBV12-3 or TRBV12-4 with TRBJ1-5; tentative D call: TRBD1 (6 bases). The CDR3 consists of 12 residues. CDR3 sequence reads: CASNTRGQPQDF. As DNA, the CDR3 is TGTGCCAGCAACACTCGGGGGCAGCCCCAGGATTTT.

Points on this clonotype: At one of its ends the junction is not consistent with the germline gene, which may arise from a read error. The chain recombines TRBV11-2 with TRBJ2-4, with D possibly being TRBD2 (5 bases). This CDR3 is built from 16 residues. Germline CDR1 SGHAT, CDR2 FQNNGV. CDR3 residues: CASSPVLGLAKNTQYF. Here the CDR3 DNA reads TGTGCAAGCAGTCCCGTATTGGGTCTAGCCAAAAATACTCAGTACTTC.

Comment on this clonotype: The CDR3 end shows no conserved phenylalanine or tryptophan, and so a read error is likely. This chain joins TRBV29-1 and TRBJ1-2; 8 nucleotides line up with TRBD1. V was pared by 3 bases and J by 3 bases, with 0 bases of the junction left unmatched. Germline V gene lookup returns CDR1 SQVTM and CDR2 ANQGSEA. The CDR3 contains 12 residues. The CDR3 is CSVEDRDYGYTI. For the CDR3, the DNA is TGCAGCGTTGAGGACAGGGACTATGGCTACACCATC.

This clonotype showed up just a few times. The junction and the germline gene differ at one end; a read error may be behind it. The V and J genes are TRBV6-5 and TRBJ2-1; 13 bases match TRBD2. This CDR3 region has 16 residues. The germline gives CDR1 MNHEY, CDR2 SVGAGI. Written as DNA, the CDR3 is TGTGCCAGCAGTCACCAGGGACTAGCGGGATACAATAAGCAGTTCTTC. Amino acids: CASSHQGLAGYNKQFF.

Written as DNA, the CDR3 is TGTGCCAGCACTTTTAACAGTGCTGACACACAGTATTTT. Translation gives CASTFNSADTQYF. The chain employs TRBV28 and TRBJ2-3; D gene unclear. The CDR3 totals 13 residues. Germline CDR1 and CDR2: MDHEN and SYDVKM. V shed 7 bases and J shed 12 bases, with 20 bases lying between them.

About this clonotype itself: A single base separates this from a much larger clone, so it may be a read error. V is TRBV4-2 and J is TRBJ2-7, with 9 bases identical to TRBD1. Germline assignment: CDR1 LGHNA and CDR2 YNFKEQ. The V segment lost 4 bases and the J segment 3 bases; nucleotides outside the gene matches: 4. CDR3 length: 14 amino acids. The CDR3 is CASSPGQGDYEQYF. In DNA form, the CDR3 reads TGTGCCAGCAGCCCGGGACAGGGAGACTACGAGCAGTACTTC.

There are a few counts of this clonotype. This clone may be a read error of a much larger clone one base away. J is TRBJ2-2 and V is TRBV4-2; a weak D match, TRBD1 (5 bases). The CDR3 loop spans 13 amino acids. CDR1 LGHNA and CDR2 YNFKEQ come from the germline V gene. The CDR3 DNA follows: TGTGTCAGCAGCCAAGGGGCTGCCGGGGAGCTGTTTTTT. Its translation: CVSSQGAAGELFF.

About this clonotype: One junction end does not reproduce the germline sequence, and a read error may be involved. V is TRBV28 and J is TRBJ1-1; possible D gene TRBD1, 6 bases. The CDR3 contains 16 residues. From germline, CDR1 is MDHEN and CDR2 SYDVKM. The DNA for the CDR3 is TGTGTCAGCAGACCCGAGGACAGATACATGAACACTGAAGCTTTCTTT. Protein: CVSRPEDRYMNTEAFF.

A word on this clonotype: One end of the junction fails to match germline, which may point to a read error. The chain combines TRBV10-3 with TRBJ1-1; D possibly corresponds to TRBD1 (6 bases). This CDR3 spans 15 amino acids. The germline V gene encodes CDR1 ENHRY and CDR2 SYGVKD. The CDR3 coding sequence is TGTGTCATCAGCATCGGGACATCGCTGAACACTGAAGCTTTCTTT. Translating gives CVISIGTSLNTEAFF.

This clonotype has more than one count but fewer than ten. A much larger clone lies a single base off, so this may be a read error. A read error is likely, as this CDR3 ends without the conserved phenylalanine or tryptophan. The rearrangement joins TRBV11-2 to TRBJ1-2, with D hard to call. This CDR3 contains 13 residues. Germline V gene data show CDR1 as SGHAT and CDR2 as FQNNGV. V shed 0 bases and J shed 2 bases, with 4 bases lying between them. The CDR3 region has the DNA TGTGCCAGCAGCTTAGAGGGGAACTATGGCTACACCATC. Its protein is CASSLEGNYGYTI.

Remarks on this clonotype: Mismatch with germline at one junction end may stem from a read error. The V call is TRBV11-3, the J call TRBJ2-2; TRBD2 agrees at 9 bases. The CDR3 consists of 17 residues. Germline V gene data show CDR1 as SGHNT and CDR2 as YENEEA. For the CDR3, the DNA is TGTGCCAGCAGCTTAGGCAGGCTAGCGGGAAGCACCGGGGAGCTATTTTTT. Amino acids: CASSLGRLAGSTGELFF.

This clonotype appeared a single time. Because it lacks the conserved phenylalanine or tryptophan at the end, this CDR3 is likely a read error. V is TRBV6-2 or TRBV6-3 and J is TRBJ2-2, with D tentatively TRBD2 (6 bases). V was pared by 8 bases and J by 3 bases, with 13 bases between. This CDR3 region has 14 residues. Per germline, CDR1 MNHEY and CDR2 SVGEGT. As DNA, the CDR3 is TGTGCCAGCCGCGTAGCGGTGGACACCGGGGAGCTGTTTCTT. Protein: CASRVAVDTGELFL.

In the case of this clonotype: At one boundary the junction diverges from the germline segment, which might be a read error. The rearrangement joins TRBV4-2 to TRBJ2-1; 9 bases agree with TRBD2. From germline, CDR1 is LGHNA and CDR2 YNFKEQ. The CDR3 is 17 residues long. The CDR3 DNA reads TGTGCCAGCGGTCACCATATTGCGGGAGGGTCCAGAGGTGAGCAGTTCTTT. It yields the protein CASGHHIAGGSRGEQFF.

V and J are TRBV11-3 and TRBJ2-1, with 14 bases matching TRBD2. Germline V gene sequence: CDR1 SGHNT, CDR2 YENEEA. J gave up 8 bases and V 8 bases, and 5 bases lay outside the gene matches. This CDR3 has 14 amino acids. The CDR3 DNA follows: TGTGCCAGCCGACTAGCGGGGGGGAGGTATGAGCAGTTCTTC. Encoded protein: CASRLAGGRYEQFF.

Note on this clonotype: This likely comes from a read error, as the CDR3 has no conserved phenylalanine or tryptophan at its end. The CDR3 sequence is CASSRLARGGHEQFY. The CDR3 region has the DNA TGTGCCAGCAGCCGACTAGCGAGGGGGGGGCATGAGCAGTTCTAC. V and J are TRBV11-3 and TRBJ2-1, with TRBD2 identical over 8 bases. Germline CDR1 SGHNT, CDR2 YENEEA. The CDR3 has 15 amino acids. The ends lost 5 bases at V and 8 bases at J; junction bases unmatched: 11.

Note on this clonotype: The junction departs from germline at one end; a sequencing error may be responsible. The chain combines TRBV7-7 with TRBJ2-3; D is unclear. Germline V lookup: CDR1 SSHAT, CDR2 FNYEAQ (reference sequence). The CDR3 spans 14 residues. CDR3 residues: CASSLGLSTDTLYF. CDR3 coding DNA: TGTGCTAGCAGCTTAGGGCTTAGCACAGATACACTGTATTTT.

For this clonotype: A junction end diverges from the germline sequence, so it may reflect a read error. The V and J genes are TRBV7-8 and TRBJ1-5; D unclear. The CDR3 runs to 14 residues. Germline V gene sequence: CDR1 SGHVS, CDR2 FQNEAQ. CDR3: CVSSLSLGTQPQHF. The CDR3 DNA reads TGTGTCAGCAGCTTATCACTGGGCACTCAGCCCCAGCACTTT.